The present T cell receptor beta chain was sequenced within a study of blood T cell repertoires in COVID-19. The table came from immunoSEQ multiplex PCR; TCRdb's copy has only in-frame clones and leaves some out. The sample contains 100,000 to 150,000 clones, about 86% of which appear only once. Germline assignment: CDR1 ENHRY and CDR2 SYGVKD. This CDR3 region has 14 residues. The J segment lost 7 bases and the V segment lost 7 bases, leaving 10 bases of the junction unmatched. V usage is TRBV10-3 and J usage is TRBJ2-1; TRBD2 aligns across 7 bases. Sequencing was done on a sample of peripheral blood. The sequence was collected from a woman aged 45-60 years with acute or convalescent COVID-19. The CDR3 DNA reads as TGTGCCATCACTGCTTCTTTGGGGGGGAATGAGCAGTTCTTC. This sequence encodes CAITASLGGNEQFF.